These 30 T cell receptor beta chains were sequenced from one sample in a study of Ad26.COV2.S vaccination and SARS-CoV-2 variants. Measured with immunoSEQ multiplex PCR; TCRdb has only the in-frame clones, and not every one. The sample holds some 190,000 clones, roughly 85% seen once. Here the sequenced sample was peripheral blood, taken after recovery from COVID-19. These receptors were collected from a human donor who had recovered from COVID-19.

This chain joins TRBV5-1 and TRBJ1-2; tentative D call: TRBD1 (6 bases). The CDR3 consists of 16 residues. Germline-derived CDR1 and CDR2 are SGHRS and YFSETQ. V was pared by 1 base and J by 5 bases, with 18 bases between. CDR3 bases: TGCGCCAGCAGCTTGATGGGGGCCCCAGGGTTATATGGCTACACCTTC. Translated: CASSLMGAPGLYGYTF.

About this clone: Germline and junction disagree at one end, which may indicate a read error. In nucleotides, the CDR3 is TGTGCCAGCAGTCACTCTTCGCCTAGGGGCAATCAGCCCCAGCATTTT. Translation: CASSHSSPRGNQPQHF. The chain carries TRBV6-5 and TRBJ1-5; D uncertain. The germline V gene has CDR1 MNHEY and CDR2 SVGAGI. This CDR3 comprises 16 residues.

The chain combines TRBV5-6 with TRBJ1-3; possibly TRBD1 for D (5 bases). Germline V gene lookup returns CDR1 SGHDT and CDR2 YYEEEE. With 5 bases removed from V and 7 bases from J, the gap between germline ends came to 19 bases. The CDR3 extends over 15 amino acids. CDR3 sequence: CASSWSGTGRNTIYF. As DNA, the CDR3 is TGTGCCAGCAGTTGGTCCGGGACCGGAAGGAACACCATATATTTT.

This clone was seen a single time. This chain uses TRBV7-9 with TRBJ1-4; D is undetermined. The V end was cut by 3 bases, the J end by 5 bases, with 10 bases between. The CDR3 has 14 amino acids. Germline-derived CDR1 and CDR2 are SEHNR and FQNEAQ (reference sequence). The CDR3 sequence is CASSFRGGNEKLFF. The CDR3, as DNA: TGTGCCAGCAGCTTCCGGGGAGGGAATGAAAAACTGTTTTTT.

V gene TRBV5-1 combines with J gene TRBJ1-2; no clear D gene. The CDR3 runs to 13 residues. Germline-derived CDR1 and CDR2 are SGHRS and YFSETQ. V dropped 4 bases and J dropped 4 bases, with 11 bases sitting between them. The CDR3 nucleotides are TGCGCCAGCAGCCGCGGCGAGATCTATGGCTACACCTTC. Translated, it gives CASSRGEIYGYTF.

With regard to this clone: The same CDR3 also results from other DNA sequences found in this sample. The chain's CDR3 is CASSPAGSSYEQYF. CDR3 coding DNA: TGTGCCAGCTCACCCGCAGGGTCCTCCTACGAGCAGTACTTC. V gene TRBV18 combines with J gene TRBJ2-7, with D possibly matching TRBD1 (5 bases). Germline values: CDR1 KGHSH, CDR2 LQKENI. V was cut by 3 bases and J by 0 bases, with 9 bases left in between. The CDR3 is made up of 14 amino acids.

The chain employs TRBV2 and TRBJ2-1, with TRBD1 as a possible D gene (6 bases). Germline assignment: CDR1 SNHLY and CDR2 FYNNEI. V was clipped by 3 bases and J by 4 bases, with 16 bases between them. The CDR3 loop spans 16 amino acids. CDR3 amino acids: CASSERGKAGYNEQFF. As DNA, the CDR3 is TGTGCCAGCAGTGAGAGGGGGAAGGCTGGGTACAATGAGCAGTTCTTC.

The chain couples TRBV23-1 to TRBJ1-2, with D perhaps matching TRBD1 (5 bases). TRBV23-1 is designated an ORF whose function remains uncertain. CDR3 length: 18 amino acids. The V end was cut by 10 bases, the J end by 0 bases, with 27 bases between. CDR3 DNA: TGCGCCACCCCTAGAAACAGGCGGGATTCGCTAACTAACTATGGCTACACCTTC. This translates into CATPRNRRDSLTNYGYTF.

V is TRBV6-5 and J is TRBJ2-7; 10 bases map to TRBD2. Germline V gene lookup returns CDR1 MNHEY and CDR2 SVGAGI. This CDR3 comprises 13 residues. Losses at the gene ends were 8 bases for V and 2 bases for J; bases not matched to a gene: 3. The CDR3 protein is CASGSGRAYEQYF. CDR3 in DNA: TGTGCCAGCGGAAGCGGGAGGGCCTACGAGCAGTACTTC.

The rearrangement links TRBV11-2 to TRBJ1-1; TRBD1 matches at 12 bases. The length of the CDR3 is 19 residues. Germline trimming cut 2 bases from V and 0 bases from J; bases unmatched to any gene: 10. Germline CDR1 and CDR2: SGHAT and FQNNGV. The CDR3 bases are TGTGCCAGCAGCTTAAACTACCGGGGACAGGGGGCCTTGAACACTGAAGCTTTCTTT. As protein: CASSLNYRGQGALNTEAFF.

V usage is TRBV29-1 and J usage is TRBJ2-5, with D unresolved. The CDR3 spans 10 residues. The germline V gene encodes CDR1 SQVTM and CDR2 ANQGSEA. Trimming removed 4 bases from V and 4 bases from J, with 4 bases in between. The CDR3 DNA is TGCAGCGTTGTAGTAGAGACCCAGTACTTC. This sequence encodes CSVVVETQYF.

The chain is built from TRBV4-1 and TRBJ1-5; D might be TRBD1 (5 bases). The CDR3 has 16 residues. Germline V gene data show CDR1 as MGHRA and CDR2 as YSYEKL. Trimming shortened V by 0 bases and J by 7 bases, and 16 bases separated the two germline ends. The CDR3 sequence is CASSQEGLLGTQPQHF. CDR3 sequence (DNA): TGCGCCAGCAGCCAAGAGGGGCTTCTAGGGACCCAGCCCCAGCATTTT.

The V gene is TRBV12-3 or TRBV12-4, the J gene TRBJ2-7; D gene unclear. V was cut by 7 bases and J by 7 bases, with 14 bases left in between. The CDR3 is 12 amino acids. This CDR3 reads CASTLGLGEQYF. DNA of the CDR3: TGTGCCAGCACCTTAGGTCTGGGGGAGCAGTACTTC.

The chain has TRBV29-1 and TRBJ1-1, with D possibly TRBD1 on 6 matching bases. Trimming stripped 5 bases from V and 4 bases from J, with 14 bases between. CDR1 is SQVTM and CDR2 is ANQGSEA in the germline V gene. This CDR3 spans 13 amino acids. This CDR3 reads CSVNQGGGTEAFF. CDR3 nucleotides: TGCAGCGTTAATCAGGGAGGGGGCACTGAAGCTTTCTTT.

V is TRBV15 and J is TRBJ1-5; D call uncertain. V lost 0 bases, J lost 6 bases, and 3 bases lay in between. Germline loops: CDR1 LNHNV, CDR2 YYDKDF (reference sequence). The CDR3 loop spans 12 amino acids. CDR3: CATSRDSQPQHF. Written as DNA, the CDR3 is TGTGCCACCAGCAGAGATAGTCAGCCCCAGCATTTT. Filled out from reference TRBV15 and TRBJ1-5, the complete variable domain reads DAMVIQNPRYQVTQFGKPVTLSCSQTLNHNVMYWYQQKSSQAPKLLFHYYDKDFNNEADTPDNFQSRRPNTSFCFLDIRSPGLGDTAMYLCATSRDSQPQHFGDGTRLSIL.

The chain employs TRBV18 and TRBJ2-2; D is unclear. This CDR3 has 15 residues. Trimming shortened V by 1 base and J by 0 bases, and 6 bases separated the two germline ends. The germline gives CDR1 KGHSH, CDR2 LQKENI. The CDR3 loop reads CASSPRLANTGELFF. CDR3 coding DNA: TGTGCCAGCTCACCACGGCTAGCGAACACCGGGGAGCTGTTTTTT.

The chain joins TRBV5-1 to TRBJ2-3; 7 positions agree with TRBD1. Germline CDR1 reads SGHRS; CDR2 reads YFSETQ. Trimming removed 4 bases from V and 3 bases from J; junction bases left unmatched: 2. The CDR3 is made up of 13 amino acids. The CDR3 reads CASSRQGTDTQYF. The DNA for the CDR3 is TGCGCCAGCAGCCGACAGGGAACAGATACGCAGTATTTT.

This chain links TRBV5-6 with TRBJ1-5; 7 positions agree with TRBD1. V lost 4 bases, J lost 4 bases, and 8 bases stayed unmatched. Germline V gene data show CDR1 as SGHDT and CDR2 as YYEEEE. The CDR3 sequence is 15 residues long. The CDR3 DNA reads as TGTGCCAGCAGCCCCGCGGGACAGCAAAATCAGCCCCAGCATTTT. Translated, it gives CASSPAGQQNQPQHF.

Comments on this clone: Other DNA sequences within the sample encode an identical CDR3. The rearrangement links TRBV20-1 to TRBJ2-5; unclear D gene. CDR1 and CDR2 from the germline V gene are DFQATT and SNEGSKA (reference sequence). CDR3 length: 11 residues. V lost 1 base and J lost 3, with 3 bases in between. The CDR3 bases are TGCAGTGCTAGAGGGGAAGAGACCCAGTACTTC. Translated: CSARGEETQYF.

This clone has only a few counts. This chain uses TRBV3-1 (or the pseudogene TRBV3-2) with TRBJ2-7; D uncertain. V shed 4 bases and J shed 1 base, with 8 bases lying between them. CDR3 length equals 13 residues. Germline V CDR1 and CDR2: LGHDT, YNNKEL (reference sequence). The CDR3 protein is CASSLVLSYEQYF. The DNA for the CDR3 is TGTGCCAGCAGCCTGGTCTTATCCTACGAGCAGTACTTC.

The rearrangement links TRBV7-9 to TRBJ2-3; unclear D gene. There are 11 residues in the CDR3. CDR1 is SEHNR, CDR2 FQNEAQ, per germline (reference sequence). Trimming pared 3 bases from V and 6 bases from J, leaving 4 bases between. As DNA, the CDR3 is TGTGCCAGCAGCTTCAAGGATACGCAGTATTTT. Translation: CASSFKDTQYF.

This clone was found a few times. V and J are TRBV5-1 and TRBJ2-2, with D perhaps assigned TRBD1 or TRBD2 (5 bases each). V was pared by 0 bases and J by 6 bases, with 12 bases between. The CDR3 length is 15 residues. The germline CDR1 and CDR2 sequences are SGHRS and YFSETQ. In DNA, the CDR3 is TGCGCCAGCAGCTTGGGAGTCCGGGGCGCCGGGGAGCTGTTTTTT. Translation: CASSLGVRGAGELFF.

This sequence joins TRBV2 and TRBJ2-3; D remains ambiguous. Germline V lookup: CDR1 SNHLY, CDR2 FYNNEI. V lost 7 bases and J 2 bases, leaving 10 bases between the germline ends. The CDR3 is made up of 13 amino acids. The CDR3 here is CASMGFNTDTQYF. The CDR3 DNA reads TGTGCCAGCATGGGCTTTAACACAGATACGCAGTATTTT.

This sequence joins TRBV7-9 and TRBJ1-6; D gene uncertain. Looked up from germline, CDR1 is SEHNR and CDR2 is FQNEAQ (reference sequence). V lost 5 bases and J lost 7, with 15 bases in between. The length of the CDR3 is 15 residues. The CDR3 region is CASSPQRRQNSPLHF. CDR3 DNA sequence: TGTGCCAGCAGCCCCCAGAGGCGCCAGAATTCACCCCTCCACTTT. The whole variable domain, filled in from reference TRBV7-9 and TRBJ1-6, reads DTGVSQNPRHKITKRGQNVTFRCDPISEHNRLYWYRQTLGQGPEFLTYFQNEAQLEKSRLLSDRFSAERPKGSFSTLEIQRTEQGDSAMYLCASSPQRRQNSPLHFGNGTRLTVT.

The rearrangement uses TRBV25-1 and TRBJ2-1; D is undetermined. The germline gives CDR1 MGHDK, CDR2 SYGVNS. Trimming pared 2 bases from V and 2 bases from J, leaving 7 bases between. This CDR3 has 14 amino acids. In DNA form, the CDR3 reads TGTGCCAGCAGTGAAATAGAGACCTACAATGAGCAGTTCTTC. Protein sequence: CASSEIETYNEQFF.

This rearrangement joins TRBV19 to TRBJ2-3; 7 bases are shared with TRBD1. The J segment lost 0 bases and the V segment lost 3 bases, leaving 3 bases of the junction unmatched. The CDR3 spans 15 residues. CDR1 and CDR2 from the germline V gene are LNHDA and SQIVND (reference sequence). The CDR3 DNA reads as TGTGCCAGTAGTATCGGGACAGAAAGCACAGATACGCAGTATTTT. Encoded protein: CASSIGTESTDTQYF.

The chain has TRBV19 and TRBJ2-2; D unclear. Germline loops: CDR1 LNHDA, CDR2 SQIVND (reference sequence). The CDR3 covers 14 residues. Trimming took 5 bases from V and 7 from J, leaving 14 bases between them. The CDR3 spells CASSLEGLNGELFF. The CDR3 nucleotides are TGTGCCAGTAGTTTGGAAGGGTTGAACGGGGAGCTGTTTTTT.

The chain joins TRBV5-1 to TRBJ2-7, with 9 bases identical to TRBD2. The J segment lost 0 bases and the V segment lost 2 bases, leaving 9 bases of the junction unmatched. The CDR3 extends over 17 amino acids. Per germline, CDR1 SGHRS and CDR2 YFSETQ. CDR3 loop: CASSFDSGGPNSYEQYF. As DNA, the CDR3 is TGCGCCAGCAGCTTTGATAGCGGGGGCCCGAACTCCTACGAGCAGTACTTC.

The chain carries TRBV3-1 (or the pseudogene TRBV3-2) and TRBJ2-5; no reliable D call. The ends were cut back, 4 bases at V and 5 bases at J, with 20 bases in the middle. This CDR3 spans 16 amino acids. Per germline, CDR1 LGHDT and CDR2 YNNKEL (reference sequence). The CDR3 loop reads CASSLPPGPTGETQYF. The DNA for the CDR3 is TGTGCCAGCAGCCTCCCGCCGGGCCCGACGGGCGAGACCCAGTACTTC.

The chain couples TRBV29-1 to TRBJ1-1, with a weak D call TRBD1 (5 bases). The V gene lost 6 bases and the J gene lost 4 bases, with 9 bases spanning the gap. Germline V gene data show CDR1 as SQVTM and CDR2 as ANQGSEA. The CDR3 is 11 residues long. DNA of the CDR3: TGCAGCGTCGAACAGGTCACTGAAGCTTTCTTT. This sequence encodes CSVEQVTEAFF.